These 21 T cell receptor beta chains came from one sample sequenced in a study of blood T cell repertoires in COVID-19. Profiling relied on immunoSEQ multiplex PCR, and the TCRdb table lists in-frame clones only, not all of them. The sample includes around 280,000 clones, roughly 85% of them seen just once. The sequenced sample consisted of PBMCs or T cells enriched from blood (not recorded which). The receptors stem from a woman aged 35 to 49 who had recovered from COVID-19.

CDR3 bases: TGTGCCAGCAGCTTGGTCGGGGGGCAGGGGGAGACCCAGTACTTC. Translated, it gives CASSLVGGQGETQYF. The genes are TRBV7-8 and TRBJ2-5; D is possibly TRBD2 (7 bases). Germline loops: CDR1 SGHVS, CDR2 FQNEAQ. V lost 3 bases, J lost 5 bases, and 16 bases lay in between. This CDR3 has 15 residues.

This chain uses TRBV7-8 with TRBJ1-4; tentatively, D is TRBD1 (5 bases). CDR3 length: 14 amino acids. V was clipped by 5 bases and J by 4 bases, with 11 bases between them. CDR1 and CDR2 from the germline V gene are SGHVS and FQNEAQ. As DNA, the CDR3 is TGTGCCAGCAGCCGGACAACCTATAATGAAAAACTGTTTTTT. This sequence encodes CASSRTTYNEKLFF.

This chain connects TRBV7-9 to TRBJ2-3; TRBD2 aligns across 8 bases. V lost 6 bases to trimming and J lost 2 bases; unmatched junction nucleotides: 7. The CDR3 runs to 15 residues. Germline V CDR1 and CDR2: SEHNR, FQNEAQ (reference sequence). This chain's CDR3 is CASRPRGLVTDTQYF. DNA for the CDR3: TGTGCCAGCAGACCGAGGGGACTAGTCACAGATACGCAGTATTTT.

V is TRBV28 and J is TRBJ1-2; weak D call: TRBD1 (5 bases). V lost 8 bases and J 7 bases, leaving 26 bases between the germline ends. Germline V lookup: CDR1 MDHEN, CDR2 SYDVKM. The CDR3 extends over 16 amino acids. The CDR3 is CASETGGLEGRGGYTF. In DNA, the CDR3 is TGTGCCAGCGAGACGGGGGGTCTTGAGGGGCGCGGTGGCTACACCTTC.

The chain joins TRBV15 to TRBJ2-7; 9 nucleotides line up with TRBD2. CDR3 length equals 15 residues. Germline lookup yields CDR1 LNHNV and CDR2 YYDKDF (reference sequence). J gave up 5 bases and V 5 bases, and 10 bases lay outside the gene matches. The CDR3 coding sequence is TGTGCCACCAGCGGTCTAGCGGGGCCCCTCAACGAGCAGTACTTC. Amino acids: CATSGLAGPLNEQYF.

The gene calls are TRBV18 and TRBJ2-1; D might be TRBD2 (5 bases). From germline, CDR1 is KGHSH and CDR2 LQKENI. The CDR3 has 15 amino acids. Trimming cost V 1 base and J 7 bases, with 14 bases left between them. The chain's CDR3 is CASSPLGGPGNEQFF. In DNA, the CDR3 is TGTGCCAGCTCACCACTAGGCGGGCCGGGGAATGAGCAGTTCTTC.

CDR3 sequence reads: CASSSSSIYGGETQYF. The CDR3 bases are TGTGCCAGCAGTTCGTCGTCCATTTACGGGGGGGAGACCCAGTACTTC. The V call is TRBV28, the J call TRBJ2-5; 7 bases fit TRBD2. CDR1 and CDR2 from the germline V gene are MDHEN and SYDVKM. The CDR3 consists of 16 residues. V dropped 4 bases and J dropped 5; count of bases not matched to a gene: 13.

The rearrangement joins TRBV3-1 (or the pseudogene TRBV3-2) to TRBJ1-1; a weak D match, TRBD1 (5 bases). V shed 5 bases and J shed 6 bases, with 10 bases lying between them. The CDR3 spans 12 residues. The germline gives CDR1 LGHDT, CDR2 YNNKEL (reference sequence). DNA of the CDR3: TGTGCCAGCAGCAAGGGGCGTTCTGAAGCTTTCTTT. This translates into CASSKGRSEAFF.

The V gene is TRBV5-1, the J gene TRBJ2-2, with 7 bases that match TRBD2. The germline gives CDR1 SGHRS, CDR2 YFSETQ. The CDR3 has 15 amino acids. The J segment lost 5 bases and the V segment lost 5 bases, leaving 9 bases of the junction unmatched. CDR3: CASSGGGPVTGELFF. In DNA form, the CDR3 reads TGCGCCAGCAGTGGGGGAGGGCCGGTAACCGGGGAGCTGTTTTTT.

This chain's CDR3 is CATSDFMTSGPNEQFF. The CDR3 DNA reads as TGTGCCACCAGTGATTTCATGACTAGCGGGCCAAATGAGCAGTTCTTC. The chain combines TRBV24-1 with TRBJ2-1, with TRBD2 identical over 10 bases. From germline, CDR1 is KGHDR and CDR2 SFDVKD. The CDR3 totals 16 residues. V lost 1 base and J lost 7; bases outside the gene matches: 6.

The chain carries TRBV9 and TRBJ2-3, with TRBD2 as a possible D gene (6 bases). Germline CDR1 reads SGDLS; CDR2 reads YYNGEE. The CDR3 consists of 15 residues. Trimming stripped 3 bases from V and 0 bases from J, with 11 bases between. The DNA for the CDR3 is TGTGCCAGCAGCGGGGAGGATCCTAGCACAGATACGCAGTATTTT. This sequence encodes CASSGEDPSTDTQYF.

The chain joins TRBV5-1 to TRBJ1-3; the D is unclear. V was pared by 0 bases and J by 3 bases, with 7 bases between. This CDR3 region has 14 residues. Germline values: CDR1 SGHRS, CDR2 YFSETQ. The CDR3 loop is CASSLGENGNTIYF. The CDR3 DNA reads TGCGCCAGCAGCTTGGGCGAAAATGGAAACACCATATATTTT.

This chain connects TRBV7-2 to TRBJ1-2; D is possibly TRBD1 (5 bases). From germline, CDR1 is SGHTA and CDR2 FQGNSA. The V and J ends lost 3 bases and 8 bases respectively, with 16 bases between them. CDR3 length: 14 amino acids. The CDR3 DNA sequence: TGTGCCAGCAGCTTGGGATGGGGGGTCTCGGGCTACACCTTC. Translated: CASSLGWGVSGYTF.

J is TRBJ1-2 and V is TRBV7-9; 9 nucleotides align to TRBD1. The CDR3 runs 15 residues. CDR1 SEHNR and CDR2 FQNEAQ come from the germline V gene (reference sequence). With 1 base clipped from V and 7 bases from J, the junction kept 7 bases outside the gene matches. For the CDR3, the DNA is TGTGCCAGCAGCTTAGGGACAGGGGAATTGAGTGGCTACACCTTC. Amino acids: CASSLGTGELSGYTF.

This clone is a singleton in its sample. The rearrangement uses TRBV4-2 and TRBJ2-7; TRBD2 matches at 11 bases. The V gene end was trimmed by 0 bases and the J gene end by 3 bases; junction bases not matched to a gene: 10. This CDR3 contains 18 residues. Germline V gene sequence: CDR1 LGHNA, CDR2 YNFKEQ. Written as DNA, the CDR3 is TGTGCCAGCAGCCAAGATTCGCCGGTAGCGGGGGGGAACTACGAGCAGTACTTC. Its protein is CASSQDSPVAGGNYEQYF.

This chain links TRBV7-2 with TRBJ1-4; 7 positions agree with TRBD1. V dropped 5 bases and J dropped 8; count of bases not matched to a gene: 11. The CDR3 consists of 15 residues. In germline, CDR1 is SGHTA, CDR2 FQGNSA. CDR3 DNA: TGTGCCAGCAGCCTTAACAGGGGCCACCGAGAAAAACTGTTTTTT. Translation gives CASSLNRGHREKLFF.

This clone was recorded only once. V and J are TRBV18 and TRBJ1-1; 8 positions match TRBD1. The CDR3 is made up of 14 amino acids. From germline, CDR1 is KGHSH and CDR2 LQKENI. V trimming: 5 bases; J trimming: 4 bases; junction bases outside the gene matches: 6. Here the CDR3 DNA reads TGTGCCAGCTCAACTCAGGGGGCCGGCACTGAAGCTTTCTTT. It is translated as CASSTQGAGTEAFF.

CDR3 sequence reads: CASSLAGQPNQPQHF. The CDR3 DNA sequence: TGTGCCAGCAGCTTAGCGGGACAGCCCAATCAGCCCCAGCATTTT. This rearrangement joins TRBV7-9 to TRBJ1-5; 7 nucleotides agree with TRBD1. Germline CDR1 reads SEHNR; CDR2 reads FQNEAQ (reference sequence). This CDR3 is 15 amino acids long. The V segment lost 0 bases and the J segment 3 bases; nucleotides outside the gene matches: 2.

The sample holds a few counts of this clone. The CDR3 nucleotides read TGTGCCAGCAGTTACCAGGGGGCATACGAGCAGTACTTC. This gives the protein CASSYQGAYEQYF. This rearrangement joins TRBV6-2 or TRBV6-3 to TRBJ2-7; 8 bases line up with TRBD1. With V trimmed by 2 bases and J by 4 bases, 1 base remained unmatched. The CDR3 has 13 residues. Germline V gene data show CDR1 as MNHEY and CDR2 as SVGEGT.

This chain links TRBV7-2 with TRBJ2-2; 10 bases fit TRBD2. Losses at the gene ends were 1 base for V and 8 bases for J; bases not matched to a gene: 4. Germline CDR1 reads SGHTA; CDR2 reads FQGNSA. The CDR3 sequence is 15 residues long. CDR3 region: CASSLDGLAAGELFF. The DNA for the CDR3 is TGTGCCAGCAGCTTAGATGGACTAGCGGCAGGGGAGCTGTTTTTT. Full variable domain (remainder filled in from reference TRBV7-2 and TRBJ2-2): GAGVSQSPSNKVTEKGKDVELRCDPISGHTALYWYRQSLGQGLEFLIYFQGNSAPDKSGLPSDRFSAERTGGSVSTLTIQRTQQEDSAVYLCASSLDGLAAGELFFGEGSRLTVL.

The chain carries TRBV12-3 or TRBV12-4 and TRBJ1-2; TRBD1 matches 7 bases. The trim removed 5 bases at V and 8 bases at J, leaving 8 bases unmatched. The CDR3 has 13 residues. The CDR3 DNA reads as TGTGCCAGCAGTCCTCACAGGGGAGGAGGCTACACCTTC. It encodes CASSPHRGGGYTF.